Shown below are 20 T cell receptor beta chains from a single sample sequenced in a study of blood T cell repertoires in COVID-19. Data came from immunoSEQ multiplex PCR; TCRdb stores just in-frame clones and leaves some out. The sample has 120,000 to 150,000 clones, about 87% seen once. Sequenced sample: peripheral blood. The origin of the receptors is a man aged 45 to 65 who had recovered from COVID-19.

The CDR3 nucleotides are TGTGCCAGCCAGGGACAGCCTCCCTCCTATGGCTACACCTTC. It yields the protein CASQGQPPSYGYTF. The chain joins TRBV18 to TRBJ1-2; 7 nucleotides match TRBD1. Germline V gene sequence: CDR1 KGHSH, CDR2 LQKENI. The CDR3 length is 14 residues. V trimming: 8 bases; J trimming: 4 bases; junction bases outside the gene matches: 10. Full variable domain (missing parts from reference TRBV18 and TRBJ1-2): NAGVMQNPRHLVRRRGQEARLRCSPMKGHSHVYWYRQLPEEGLKFMVYLQKENIIDESGMPKERFSAEFPKEGPSILRIQQVVRGDSAAYFCASQGQPPSYGYTFGSGTRLTVV.

In DNA form, the CDR3 reads TGTGCCAGCAGTGACTCGGGGACAGGGCCGGAGTTCTTC. Protein product: CASSDSGTGPEFF. This chain uses TRBV6-4 with TRBJ2-1, with 9 positions matching TRBD1. CDR3 length: 13 amino acids. Germline CDR1 and CDR2: MRHNA and SNTAGT. With V trimmed by 0 bases and J by 14 bases, 5 bases remained unmatched.

The rearrangement links TRBV6-1 to TRBJ1-4; D call uncertain. The CDR3 totals 16 residues. Trimming removed 2 bases from V and 6 bases from J, with 16 bases in between. The germline gives CDR1 MNHNS, CDR2 SASEGT. The CDR3 nucleotides are TGTGCCAGCAGTGAAAGACACGTCTTTTTCGATGAAAAACTGTTTTTT. It encodes CASSERHVFFDEKLFF.

The chain couples TRBV19 to TRBJ2-1; unclear D gene. The CDR3 is made up of 13 amino acids. CDR1 LNHDA and CDR2 SQIVND come from the germline V gene (reference sequence). Between the trimmed V and J ends, which lost 3 bases and 3 bases, there was a span of 6 bases. CDR3 amino acids: CASSIQVYNEQFF. CDR3 DNA: TGTGCCAGTAGTATCCAGGTCTACAATGAGCAGTTCTTC.

About this clone itself: At one end, the junction sequence differs from germline, possibly due to a read error. This sequence joins TRBV3-1 (or the pseudogene TRBV3-2) and TRBJ2-2; TRBD2 aligns across 9 bases. The CDR3 length is 15 residues. Germline V gives CDR1 LGHDT, CDR2 YNNKEL (reference sequence). For the CDR3, the DNA is TGCGCCCGCCGCGGGGCGGGGGGGCGCACCGGGGAGCTGTTTTTT. This sequence encodes CARRGAGGRTGELFF.

This chain links TRBV19 with TRBJ1-1; a possible D gene is TRBD1 (6 bases). The CDR3 loop spans 14 amino acids. CDR1 is LNHDA, CDR2 SQIVND, per germline (reference sequence). V lost 1 base, J lost 4 bases, and 10 bases lay in between. Here the CDR3 DNA reads TGTGCCAGTAGTATAGGTGGGGGCGGCACTGAAGCTTTCTTT. Translation gives CASSIGGGGTEAFF.

V and J are TRBV27 and TRBJ1-2, with a tentative D call TRBD1 (6 bases). Trimming took off 5 bases at V and 5 bases at J, with 18 bases between the two ends. Germline V gene sequence: CDR1 MNHEY, CDR2 SMNVEV (reference sequence). This CDR3 comprises 15 residues. The CDR3 loop reads CASSPRLSRGYGYTF. The CDR3 bases are TGTGCCAGCAGTCCCCGACTAAGCAGGGGATATGGCTACACCTTC.

This sequence joins TRBV9 and TRBJ2-3; TRBD1 might be the D (6 bases). The germline gives CDR1 SGDLS, CDR2 YYNGEE. V lost 0 bases and J lost 2, with 13 bases in between. The CDR3 runs 16 residues. The CDR3 protein is CASSVGAGAYTDTQYF. In nucleotides, the CDR3 is TGTGCCAGCAGCGTAGGGGCAGGGGCTTACACAGATACGCAGTATTTT.

The chain employs TRBV6-6 and TRBJ2-1, with 12 bases lining up with TRBD2. CDR1 is MNHNY, CDR2 SVGAGI, per germline (reference sequence). With 5 bases clipped from V and 7 bases from J, the junction kept 6 bases outside the gene matches. This CDR3 contains 15 residues. In nucleotides, the CDR3 is TGTGCCAGCAGTCAACTAGCGGGGGGCCGTAATGAGCAGTTCTTC. Translation: CASSQLAGGRNEQFF.

The chain joins TRBV18 to TRBJ2-7; the D gene is possibly TRBD2 (6 bases). The CDR3 is 15 amino acids. Trimming left V 1 base short and J 0 bases short, with 10 bases between. Germline CDR1 KGHSH, CDR2 LQKENI. The CDR3 DNA is TGTGCCAGCTCACCACTAGCGGAGAGCTCCTACGAGCAGTACTTC. Translation gives CASSPLAESSYEQYF.

This sequence joins TRBV10-3 and TRBJ2-1, with a possible D match to TRBD1 (5 bases). Trimming stripped 2 bases from V and 0 bases from J, with 8 bases between. CDR3 length equals 15 residues. CDR1 is ENHRY, CDR2 SYGVKD, per germline. The CDR3 is CAISEDRSSYNEQFF. For the CDR3, the DNA is TGTGCCATCAGTGAGGACAGAAGCTCCTACAATGAGCAGTTCTTC.

The chain couples TRBV6-1 to TRBJ2-2; 7 bases are shared with TRBD2. This CDR3 comprises 15 residues. CDR1 and CDR2 from the germline V gene are MNHNS and SASEGT. V lost 7 bases and J lost 1; bases outside the gene matches: 6. The chain's CDR3 is CASNGGRGNTGELFF. The CDR3, as DNA: TGTGCCAGCAACGGGGGGAGGGGGAACACCGGGGAGCTGTTTTTT.

The CDR3 region is CASSLFGVGTGAYQETQYF. CDR3 nucleotides: TGTGCCAGCAGTTTATTTGGTGTTGGGACAGGAGCGTACCAAGAGACCCAGTACTTC. V and J are TRBV27 and TRBJ2-5; 8 positions agree with TRBD1. Losses at the gene ends were 1 base for V and 0 bases for J; bases not matched to a gene: 13. In germline, CDR1 is MNHEY, CDR2 SMNVEV (reference sequence). The length of the CDR3 is 19 residues.

CDR3 amino acids: CASSSRLQGWTQYF. The CDR3 bases are TGTGCCAGCAGCTCCCGACTGCAGGGTTGGACCCAGTACTTC. The genes are TRBV11-3 and TRBJ2-5; TRBD1 might be the D (5 bases). The V end lost 4 bases, the J end lost 7 bases, and 16 bases lay between the germline ends. Looked up from germline, CDR1 is SGHNT and CDR2 is YENEEA. This CDR3 is built from 14 residues.

CDR3 DNA: TGCGCCAGCAGCCAAAAGGAGTTCAACACTGAAGCTTTCTTT. As protein: CASSQKEFNTEAFF. This sequence joins TRBV4-3 and TRBJ1-1; D not certain. Trimming shortened V by 2 bases and J by 2 bases, and 9 bases separated the two germline ends. Germline V gene data show CDR1 as LGHNA and CDR2 as YSLEER. The CDR3 extends over 14 amino acids.

The CDR3: CASSSGTGGRYEQYF. As DNA, the CDR3 is TGTGCCAGCAGTTCCGGGACAGGGGGCAGGTACGAGCAGTACTTC. The chain joins TRBV27 to TRBJ2-7, with TRBD1 matching 12 bases. V shed 4 bases and J 4 bases; nucleotides not matched to a gene: 5. This CDR3 spans 15 amino acids. From germline, CDR1 is MNHEY and CDR2 SMNVEV (reference sequence).

The chain employs TRBV6-6 and TRBJ2-3; no clear D. Germline values: CDR1 MNHNY, CDR2 SVGAGI (reference sequence). This CDR3 region has 16 residues. The V end was cut by 2 bases, the J end by 2 bases, with 14 bases between. The CDR3 DNA reads as TGTGCCAGCAGTTACGAGGCCCCACGATACACAGATACGCAGTATTTT. This encodes CASSYEAPRYTDTQYF.

On this clone itself: At one end the junction does not follow the germline gene, possibly because of a read error. V and J are TRBV10-3 and TRBJ1-3, with 8 nucleotides matching TRBD1. This CDR3 region has 16 residues. CDR1 is ENHRY and CDR2 is SYGVKD in the germline V gene. The CDR3 here is CAVRNPQGGTGNTIYF. The CDR3 DNA reads as TGTGCCGTCAGGAACCCACAGGGGGGAACTGGAAACACCATATATTTT.

Here the CDR3 reads CAISDRGASYGYTF. CDR3 nucleotide sequence: TGTGCCATCAGCGACAGGGGCGCGAGCTATGGCTACACCTTC. J is TRBJ1-2 and V is TRBV10-3; 8 bases map to TRBD1. V trimming: 6 bases; J trimming: 4 bases; junction bases outside the gene matches: 7. The CDR3 spans 14 residues. In germline, CDR1 is ENHRY, CDR2 SYGVKD.

V usage is TRBV13 and J usage is TRBJ2-1; D perhaps matches TRBD2 (5 bases). The CDR3 sequence is 14 residues long. The germline V and J ends were trimmed by 5 bases and 6 bases, with 14 bases remaining between them. CDR1 is PRHDT, CDR2 FYEKMQ, per germline (reference sequence). CDR3 sequence: CASSQSLGTNEQFF. CDR3 bases: TGTGCCAGCAGCCAATCACTAGGAACCAATGAGCAGTTCTTC. Full variable domain (rest looked up from reference TRBV13 and TRBJ2-1): AAGVIQSPRHLIKEKRETATLKCYPIPRHDTVYWYQQGPGQDPQFLISFYEKMQSDKGSIPDRFSAQQFSDYHSELNMSSLELGDSALYFCASSQSLGTNEQFFGPGTRLTVL.